This T cell receptor beta chain was sequenced for a study of T cell changes during pregnancy in multiple sclerosis. Only in-frame clones appear in the TCRdb table, and some are missing; sequencing was by immunoSEQ multiplex PCR. The sample yields around 41,000 clones, around nine tenths seen once. The CDR3 is made up of 15 amino acids. Germline CDR1 is SGHTA and CDR2 is FQGNSA. With 5 bases removed from V and 0 bases from J, the gap between germline ends came to 11 bases. The source was CD4+ T cells from peripheral blood mononuclear cells, collected in the third trimester of pregnancy. This sequence was found in a female donor in good health, enrolled as a control in a pregnancy study. The chain links TRBV7-2 to TRBJ1-3; D ambiguous. This chain's CDR3 is CASSPLASSGNTIYF. The CDR3 nucleotides read TGTGCCAGCAGCCCCCTGGCAAGCTCTGGAAACACCATATATTTT.